Listed below are T cell receptor beta chains from one sample, sequenced in a study of blood T cell repertoires in COVID-19. The method was immunoSEQ multiplex PCR; TCRdb's version includes in-frame clones alone and lacks a portion of them. The sample includes 200,000 or so clones, about 86% of them seen just once. The sequenced sample was PBMCs or T cells enriched from blood (not recorded which). Receptors originate from a man aged 40-49 years who had recovered from COVID-19. Both conserved end residues are part of each CDR3. The D gene is left open where the match is weak. Size values are once, few and many counts, or a class for expanded clones, and some rows have none.

>-|TRBV4-1|TRBJ1-5|-
CASSQVGPGPQHF
TGCGCCAGCAGCCAAGTGGGTCCGGGGCCCCAGCATTTT
>TRBD1|TRBV5-5|TRBJ1-2|-
CASSLARRGRAEVNNYGYTF
TGTGCCAGCAGCTTGGCCCGCAGGGGGCGGGCTGAAGTCAATAACTATGGCTACACCTTC
>-|TRBV5-4|TRBJ1-1|-
CASSLGQSNTEAFF
TGTGCCAGCAGCTTGGGACAGAGTAACACTGAAGCTTTCTTT
>TRBD1|TRBV4-1|TRBJ1-5|-
CASSRSDRDGQPQHF
TGCGCCAGCAGCCGATCCGACAGGGACGGTCAGCCCCAGCATTTT
>-|TRBV15|TRBJ2-7|-
CATRDESSLSFRRPYYEQYF
TGTGCCACCAGAGACGAGAGTTCATTAAGTTTTCGGCGGCCTTACTACGAGCAGTACTTC
>-|TRBV7-2|TRBJ1-2|few
CASSSYPGNDYGYTF
TGTGCCAGCAGCTCCTACCCAGGAAATGACTATGGCTACACCTTC
>-|TRBV7-3|TRBJ2-2|-
CASSSHRVSGELFF
TGTGCCAGCAGCTCACACAGGGTTTCCGGGGAGCTGTTTTTT
>-|TRBV7-9|TRBJ1-1|-
CASSLTGDLTEAFF
TGTGCCAGCAGCTTAACAGGAGACCTCACTGAAGCTTTCTTT
>-|TRBV6-2/TRBV6-3|TRBJ2-5|-
CASSSVETQYF
TGTGCCAGCAGTTCGGTGGAGACCCAGTACTTC
>-|TRBV19|TRBJ2-3|-
CASSITSSSTDTQYF
TGTGCCAGTAGTATTACTAGCTCTTCCACAGATACGCAGTATTTT
>-|TRBV7-6|TRBJ1-6|-
CASSRTSGVRNSPLHF
TGTGCCAGCAGTCGAACCTCAGGGGTTAGAAATTCACCCCTCCACTTT
>-|TRBV14|TRBJ2-1|-
CASSHQGYNEQFF
TGTGCCAGCAGCCATCAGGGGTACAATGAGCAGTTCTTC
>-|TRBV27|TRBJ1-4|-
CASSLSWQGPSKLFF
TGTGCCAGCAGTTTATCGTGGCAGGGGCCTAGCAAACTGTTTTTT
>-|TRBV19|TRBJ1-5|-
CASSIEAGNQPQHF
TGTGCCAGTAGTATAGAGGCGGGGAATCAGCCCCAGCATTTT
>TRBD1|TRBV4-1|TRBJ1-4|few
CASSPGTGGSTNEKLFF
TGCGCCAGCAGCCCCGGGACAGGGGGATCAACTAATGAAAAACTGTTTTTT
>TRBD1|TRBV9|TRBJ1-3|-
CASSPQGQSSGNTIYF
TGTGCCAGCAGCCCTCAGGGACAGTCCTCTGGAAACACCATATATTTT
>TRBD1|TRBV2|TRBJ2-1|-
CATRSGRDRNNEQFF
TGTGCCACCCGATCCGGCCGGGACAGGAACAATGAGCAGTTCTTC
>-|TRBV5-1|TRBJ1-2|-
CASSLSRGMDGYTF
TGCGCCAGCAGCTTATCGAGAGGGATGGATGGCTACACCTTC
>-|TRBV28|TRBJ2-1|-
CASSLSSNEQFF
TGTGCCAGCAGTTTATCTAGCAATGAGCAGTTCTTC
>-|TRBV4-2|TRBJ1-1|-
CASSQDWSGNTEAFF
TGTGCCAGCAGCCAAGATTGGTCCGGGAACACTGAAGCTTTCTTT
>-|TRBV28|TRBJ1-5|-
CASRKGVGNQPQHF
TGTGCCAGCAGAAAAGGGGTAGGCAATCAGCCCCAGCATTTT
>TRBD1|TRBV19|TRBJ2-6|once
CASSRQGSGANVLTF
TGTGCCAGTAGTAGACAGGGGTCTGGGGCCAACGTCCTGACTTTC
>-|TRBV25-1|TRBJ2-2|-
CASSDKLRTGELFF
TGTGCCAGCAGTGATAAATTGAGGACTGGGGAGCTGTTTTTT
>-|TRBV6-1|TRBJ2-1|-
CASSEIRGAFGYNEQFF
TGTGCCAGCAGTGAAATACGGGGGGCTTTTGGCTACAATGAGCAGTTCTTC
>-|TRBV4-3|TRBJ2-1|few
CASSRDPGRAYNEQFF
TGCGCCAGCAGCCGAGACCCCGGTCGGGCCTACAATGAGCAGTTCTTC
>TRBD1|TRBV15|TRBJ1-5|-
CATSRDPDRISNQPQHF
TGTGCCACCAGCAGAGATCCGGACAGGATTAGCAATCAGCCCCAGCATTTT
>-|TRBV19|TRBJ1-1|-
CASSTRLDRRNTEAFF
TGTGCCAGTAGTACTCGTCTAGATCGGAGGAACACTGAAGCTTTCTTT
>TRBD1|TRBV5-6|TRBJ2-5|-
CASSLGPGTGVMAQYF
TGTGCCAGCAGCTTGGGTCCCGGGACAGGGGTAATGGCCCAGTACTTC
>-|TRBV5-1|TRBJ2-7|-
CASSPTREYEQYF
TGCGCCAGCAGCCCGACAAGGGAGTACGAGCAGTACTTC
>TRBD1|TRBV6-2/TRBV6-3|TRBJ1-1|-
CASSRQGSNTEAFF
TGTGCCAGCAGTCGACAGGGGTCGAACACTGAAGCTTTCTTT
>TRBD1|TRBV28|TRBJ1-4|-
CASSLTGLNEKLFF
TGTGCCAGCAGTTTGACAGGGCTTAATGAAAAACTGTTTTTT
>-|TRBV6-1|TRBJ2-1|-
CASSEHNTIHEQFF
TGTGCCAGCAGTGAACATAATACTATCCATGAGCAGTTCTTC
>-|TRBV5-1|TRBJ2-1|few
CASSLGVVNNEQFF
TGCGCCAGCAGCTTGGGAGTCGTTAACAATGAGCAGTTCTTC
>TRBD2|TRBV5-4|TRBJ2-7|-
CASSKRGVYEQYF
TGTGCCAGCAGCAAACGGGGGGTCTACGAGCAGTACTTC
>-|TRBV28|TRBJ2-7|-
CASSRGIGYEQYF
TGTGCCAGCAGCCGGGGGATTGGATACGAGCAGTACTTC
>-|TRBV10-3|TRBJ1-2|once
CAITVTINYGYTF
TGTGCCATCACAGTAACCATCAACTATGGCTACACCTTC
>-|TRBV7-9|TRBJ1-2|-
CASSLAGAGGDYGYTF
TGTGCCAGCAGCTTAGCCGGAGCCGGGGGAGATTATGGCTACACCTTC
>TRBD1|TRBV5-1|TRBJ1-4|-
CASSSSPRDRVGEKLFF
TGCGCCAGCAGCTCGTCTCCCCGGGACAGGGTCGGTGAAAAACTGTTTTTT
>TRBD1|TRBV3-1/TRBV3-2|TRBJ2-6|-
CASSHRTGPYSGANVLTF
TGTGCCAGCAGCCACCGGACAGGCCCCTACTCTGGGGCCAACGTCCTGACTTTC
>-|TRBV9|TRBJ1-1|few
CASSVAGGSYTEAFF
TGTGCCAGCAGCGTAGCTGGGGGCTCCTACACTGAAGCTTTCTTT
>-|TRBV5-1|TRBJ2-5|-
CASSLEPNRAQETQYF
TGCGCCAGCAGCTTGGAACCTAACAGGGCACAAGAGACCCAGTACTTC
>-|TRBV15|TRBJ2-6|medium-sized
CATSAQQGSGANVLTF
TGTGCCACCAGCGCCCAGCAGGGGAGTGGGGCCAACGTCCTGACTTTC
>-|TRBV30|TRBJ1-1|-
CAWSESNTEAFF
TGTGCCTGGAGTGAGAGTAACACTGAAGCTTTCTTT